The clone carrying this T cell receptor beta chain was observed once. The entry originates in a study of blood T cell repertoires in COVID-19. About the research overall: From the United States, Italy and Spain came samples of acute and convalescent COVID-19. T cells, B-cell-depleted T cells, or PBMCs supplied cDNA or gDNA.

The germline V gene encodes CDR1 SGHVS and CDR2 FNYEAQ. Trimming pared 1 base from V and 8 bases from J, leaving 15 bases between. CDR3 size: 15 residues. Study processing details: For nucleated cells, counts were estimated from reference gene primer amplification. The data were produced by immunoSEQ multiplex PCR, yet TCRdb's version contains in-frame clones alone and is incomplete. For V, J and clone size, that table is used; D and trimming come from the DNA. The sample carries more than 100,000 clones, approximately 85% recorded once. Source material: peripheral blood. The chain carries TRBV7-6 and TRBJ1-3, with D perhaps matching TRBD1 (5 bases). The sequence was obtained from a man aged 80 or over with acute or convalescent COVID-19. The CDR3 sequence: CASSLGQGSEDTIYF. CDR3 sequence (DNA): TGTGCCAGCAGCTTAGGGCAGGGAAGCGAGGACACCATATATTTT.